This T cell receptor beta chain derives from a study of human T cells and chemical hapten exposure. Germline V lookup: CDR1 DFQATT, CDR2 SNEGSKA (reference sequence). V trimming: 0 bases; J trimming: 7 bases; junction bases outside the gene matches: 8. The CDR3 is 15 amino acids. The time point was: patch test 2, 6 weeks after DPC sensitization. Treatment denoted: therapeutic diphenylcyclopropenone sensitization with weekly scalp DPC. TCRdb re-analysed the RACE reads in MiXCR, keeping a single row per CDR3 protein. The sample has approximately 90,000 distinct CDR3 sequences; 9.5% to 12% are singletons. There are a few counts of this clonotype.

The material was whole blood, obtained in connection with sensitization to the hapten diphenylcyclopropenone (DPC). The J gene is TRBJ2-1, the V gene TRBV20-1; the match to TRBD2 covers 8 bases. The clonotype comes from a man between 35 and 55 years old with alopecia areata. Some clones in this sample may be carry-over from other donors' samples. CDR3 sequence reads: CSARDLSGSWNEQFF. DNA for the CDR3: TGCAGTGCTAGAGATTTGAGCGGGAGTTGGAATGAGCAGTTCTTC.